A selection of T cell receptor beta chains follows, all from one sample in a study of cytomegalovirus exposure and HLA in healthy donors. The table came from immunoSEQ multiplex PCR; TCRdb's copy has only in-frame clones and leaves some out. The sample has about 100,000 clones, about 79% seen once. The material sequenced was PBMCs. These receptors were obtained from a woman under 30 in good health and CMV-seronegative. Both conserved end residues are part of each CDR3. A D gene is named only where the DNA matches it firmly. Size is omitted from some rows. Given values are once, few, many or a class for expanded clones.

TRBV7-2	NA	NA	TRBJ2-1	TGTGCCAGCAGCTTAGGTCAGGGGCGCGTTCAGGCTAGTGAGCAGTTCTTC	CASSLGQGRVQASEQFF
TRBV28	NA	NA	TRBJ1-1	TGTGCCAGCAGTTTATGGAGGAACACTGAAGCTTTCTTT	CASSLWRNTEAFF
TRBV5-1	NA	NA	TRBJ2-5	TGCGCCAGCAGCTTGGACACGCAAGAGACCCAGTACTTC	CASSLDTQETQYF
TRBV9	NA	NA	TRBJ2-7	TGTGCCAGCAGCGTAGCTCCAGCCTACGAGCAGTACTTC	CASSVAPAYEQYF
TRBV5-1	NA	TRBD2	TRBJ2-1	TGCGCCAGCAGCTTGGCTCTAGCGGTATACAATGAGCAGTTCTTC	CASSLALAVYNEQFF
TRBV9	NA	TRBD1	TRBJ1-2	TGTGCCAGCACAGGGGGCCTTGATGGCTACACCTTC	CASTGGLDGYTF
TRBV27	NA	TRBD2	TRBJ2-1	TGTGCCAGCAGTTTATCGGGACTAGCGGGAGTAGGAGAGCAGTTCTTC	CASSLSGLAGVGEQFF
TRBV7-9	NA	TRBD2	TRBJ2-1	TGTTCCAGCAGCTTCGCGGGAGGAAACAATGAGCAGTTCTTC	CSSSFAGGNNEQFF
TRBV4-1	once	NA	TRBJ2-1	TGCGCCAGCAGCCAAGAAGGGGCCTACAATGAGCAGTTCTTC	CASSQEGAYNEQFF
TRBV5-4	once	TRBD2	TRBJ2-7	TGTGCCAGCAGCCCCGAGGCGGGAGAGACCTACGAGCAGTACTTC	CASSPEAGETYEQYF
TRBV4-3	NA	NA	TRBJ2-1	TGCGCCAGCAGCCGCCCGAGGGGGAGTAGCCTAGTCGATGAGCAGTTCTTC	CASSRPRGSSLVDEQFF
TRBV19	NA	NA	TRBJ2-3	TGTGCCAGTAGTTACAGACTATTGGTTGATACGCAGTATTTT	CASSYRLLVDTQYF
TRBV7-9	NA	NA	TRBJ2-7	TGTTCCATCGAGGCGTCCTCCTCCTACGAGCAGTACTTC	CSIEASSSYEQYF
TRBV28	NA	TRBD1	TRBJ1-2	TGTGCCAGCAGTTTGACAGGGGGCCCAGCTAACTATGGCTACACCTTC	CASSLTGGPANYGYTF
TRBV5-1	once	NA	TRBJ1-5	TGCGCCAGCAGCCGGGGAGGAGGGGCGGAAGGGAATCAGCCCCAGCATTTT	CASSRGGGAEGNQPQHF
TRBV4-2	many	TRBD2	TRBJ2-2	TGTGCCAGCAGCCAAGAGCTAGCGGATCGAACCGGGGAGCTGTTTTTT	CASSQELADRTGELFF
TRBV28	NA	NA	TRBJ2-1	TGTGCCAGCAGATTAACCTCTGGGAGCTTGAACAATGAGCAGTTCTTC	CASRLTSGSLNNEQFF
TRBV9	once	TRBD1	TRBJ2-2	TGTGCCAGCAGCGCCAGACAGGGGGCGCAGGCCGGGGAGCTGTTTTTT	CASSARQGAQAGELFF
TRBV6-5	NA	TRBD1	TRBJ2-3	TGTCCTTCTACAAAACAAGGGGGCCCCACAGATACGCAGTATTTT	CPSTKQGGPTDTQYF
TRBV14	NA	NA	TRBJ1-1	TGTGCCAGCAGCTACAGGCCGAACACTGAAGCTTTCTTT	CASSYRPNTEAFF
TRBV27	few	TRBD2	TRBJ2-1	TGTGCCAGTAGTTACGGGGGCGGGAGGTTTTACAATGAGCAGTTCTTC	CASSYGGGRFYNEQFF
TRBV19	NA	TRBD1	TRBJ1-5	TGTGCCAGTAGTTTTTACGACAGGGGTCAGCCCCAGCATTTT	CASSFYDRGQPQHF
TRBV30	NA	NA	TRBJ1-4	TGTGCCTGGAGTGGGGGCAGGGTTCCTAATGAAAAACTGTTTTTT	CAWSGGRVPNEKLFF
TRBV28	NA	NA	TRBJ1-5	TGTGCCAGCAGTTTACTGGGGGAGGGCAATCAGCCCCAGCATTTT	CASSLLGEGNQPQHF
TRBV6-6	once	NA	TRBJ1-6	TGTACAAGTGGCGGAGACAGAAATAATTCACCCCTCCACTTT	CTSGGDRNNSPLHF
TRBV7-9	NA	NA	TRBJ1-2	TGTGCCAGCAGCCCTCGAGGCGGGGGAAGTAACTATGGCTACACCTTC	CASSPRGGGSNYGYTF
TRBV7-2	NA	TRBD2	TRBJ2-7	TGTGCCAGCAGCTTAGCGGGAGGGCTAGCGGGAGGCGAGCAGTACTTC	CASSLAGGLAGGEQYF
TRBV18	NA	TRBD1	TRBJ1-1	TGTGCCAGCTCACCAGCGACAGGGGTCGACACTGAAGCTTTCTTT	CASSPATGVDTEAFF
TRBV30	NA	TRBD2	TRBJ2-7	TGTGCCTGGAGTGTATGGCTAGCGGGGTCGGAGGAGCAGTACTTC	CAWSVWLAGSEEQYF
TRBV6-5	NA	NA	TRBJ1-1	TGTGCCAGCAGTTACCTCCAGGGGATAGCTTTCTTT	CASSYLQGIAFF
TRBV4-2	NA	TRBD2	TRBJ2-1	TGTGCCAGCAGCCAAGGAATAGCGGGAGGGCCGTATCAGTTCTTC	CASSQGIAGGPYQFF
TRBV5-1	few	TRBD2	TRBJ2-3	TGCGCCAGCAGTTTAGCGGGAGAAACACAGATAATGCAGTATTTT	CASSLAGETQIMQYF
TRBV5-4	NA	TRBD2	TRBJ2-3	TGTGCCAGCAGCTGGAGGTCGGGCTCCCGGGGGGGATTTGCAGATGCGCAGTATTTT	CASSWRSGSRGGFADAQYF
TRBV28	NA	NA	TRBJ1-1	TGTGCCAGCATAGAGGGGGAGAGCACTGAAGCTTTCTTT	CASIEGESTEAFF
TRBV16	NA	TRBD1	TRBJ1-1	TGTGCCAGCAGCCAAGGGACAGCTGAAGCTTTCTTT	CASSQGTAEAFF
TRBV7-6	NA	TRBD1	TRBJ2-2	TGTGCCAGCAGCCCCGGGACAGGGGGGGGGACCGGGGAGCTGTTTTTT	CASSPGTGGGTGELFF
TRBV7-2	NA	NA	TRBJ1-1	TGTGCCAGCAGCTTAATGGGGACTCTGGACACTGAAGCTTTCTTT	CASSLMGTLDTEAFF
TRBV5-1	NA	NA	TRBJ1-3	TGCGCCAGCAGGCCGGGACACCGACCCGGGGACACCATATATTTT	CASRPGHRPGDTIYF
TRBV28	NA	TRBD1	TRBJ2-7	TGTGCCAGCAGTATATTAGGGACAGGGAGATACGAGCAGTACTTC	CASSILGTGRYEQYF
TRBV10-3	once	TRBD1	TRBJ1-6	TGTGCCATCAGTGAGTCGACAGGGAATTCACCCCTCCACTTT	CAISESTGNSPLHF
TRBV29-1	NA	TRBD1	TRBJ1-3	TGCAGCGTTGAGTCGACAGGGAGAAACACCATATATTTT	CSVESTGRNTIYF
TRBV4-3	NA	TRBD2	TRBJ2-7	TGCGCCAGCAGCCAAGGGGGGGGAAGCTCCTACGAGCAGTACTTC	CASSQGGGSSYEQYF
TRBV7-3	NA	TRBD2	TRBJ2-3	TGTGCCAGCAGCCGCGGGGGCGGGGGGCCCACAGATACGCAGTATTTT	CASSRGGGGPTDTQYF
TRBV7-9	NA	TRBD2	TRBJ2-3	TGTGCCAGCAGCCTGGTCGGGAGGGCGTCCACAGATACGCAGTATTTT	CASSLVGRASTDTQYF
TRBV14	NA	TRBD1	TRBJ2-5	TGTGCCAGCAGCCGGGACAGGAGGGAGACCCAGTACTTC	CASSRDRRETQYF
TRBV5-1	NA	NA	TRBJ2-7	TGCGCCAGCAGCGCCGAAAGCTCCTACGAGCAGTACTTC	CASSAESSYEQYF
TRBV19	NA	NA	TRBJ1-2	TGTGCCAGTAGTATCTTTGGGGAGGAAGACTATAATGGCTACACCTTC	CASSIFGEEDYNGYTF